Detailed here is one T cell receptor (beta chain). In its sample, this clone was seen once. The target of this receptor is not known. No base quality information exists; no much larger clone differs at one position. The cohort was made up of approximately 670 healthy bone marrow donors. All cohort members were sampled while nominally healthy, although unrecorded immune exposures were likely present. The donor was CMV seronegative and was included in the group of 352 seronegative cohort members. A peripheral blood sample was collected from each donor, and TCR beta sequencing was performed on peripheral blood mononuclear cells. The Qiagen DNeasy Blood Extraction Kit was used to extract genomic DNA from the blood cell samples. This record comes from a study of cytomegalovirus exposure and HLA in healthy donors (dated by TCRdb to 2017 to 2019). In the study overall: An earlier analysis of 587 of the donors reported about 260 Gb of sequence data and approximately 120 million unique TCR beta sequences obtained from some 170 million T cells. The study profiled the T cell repertoires of fewer than 850 subjects by immunosequencing and related them to cytomegalovirus serostatus. The genetic ancestry cluster associated with self-reported Caucasian donors included around 76% of the 300 to 400 genotyped donors. The number of typed donors differed by locus: about 620-640 for A, B, C, DRB1 and DQB1; 500 to 550 for DQA1; 606 for DPA1; and 400 to 480 for DPB1. About 280 gigabases of sequencing data and 70 million to 95 million unique TCR sequences made up an early release that covered approximately 650 HLA-typed donors. A later analysis re-examined previously published TCR beta repertoires from about 670 donors and added high-resolution HLA genotyping to investigate patterns of TCR occurrence. Along with the approximately 700-subject first cohort, a separate validation cohort of around 110 different subjects was used. An earlier analysis of approximately 640 of the donors applied high-throughput TCR beta sequencing to assess whether each TCR beta V gene segment acted as functional or pseudogenic. Genome-wide SNP genotypes for about three fifths of the roughly 670 donors were used in a later genetic analysis, which treated that subset as a discovery cohort. Roughly five DR-DQ haplotypes were handled as single units for association and clustering because linkage in the cohort was strong. The study was designed to test whether signatures of past pathogen exposure could be identified by cataloging public T cell receptors. HLA typing included class I and class II loci at four-digit resolution. On average, 235,054 unique TCR beta nucleotide sequences were sequenced per donor among about 400 genotyped donors of the cohort, with 15% to 20% of those sequences being non-productive. The later analysis used no new phenotypic data to find candidate immune exposures, relying instead on TCR beta sequences and their occurrence across donors. High-throughput TCR immunosequencing, statistical association of individual TCRs with disease status, and machine learning were combined to predict cytomegalovirus infection status. Donor age, sex, ethnicity and CMV serostatus were collected together with the repertoire data. All discovery cohort repertoires had been generated on a single sequencing platform. The paper as a whole reports these results and caveats: Specific HLA alleles were associated with 15,000 to 20,000 TCR beta sequences at a false discovery rate of 0.05 in a later analysis. The authors suggested that the approach could potentially be generalized to other disease states and immunological phenotypes. Roughly uniform sequencing depth across donors was assumed in presence/absence analyses, although this assumption may not hold. Because the 87-base-pair reads could not distinguish some IMGT-functional V segments, including TRBV6-2 and TRBV6-3, those segments were excluded. In both the original and validation cohorts, the classifier was reported to diagnose cytomegalovirus status with high specificity and sensitivity. A further reported finding was that TCR beta sequences accurately predicted the HLA-A and HLA-B alleles for most subjects in the first cohort. Assigning TCR associations to individual alleles was difficult when HLA alleles, especially DR and DQ, strongly co-occurred. A later genetic analysis reported fewer N-insertions in productive TCRs among donors in an Asian-associated ancestry cluster than the roughly 620-donor mean. In vitro tests confirmed that a few of the cytomegalovirus-associated TCR beta chains recognize cytomegalovirus antigens. Correlated functional status among segregating V segments might be attributable to linkage disequilibrium, but an unknown experimental factor could not be ruled out. About 17 rarely observed V segments, including chromosome 9 orphons, were excluded from the earlier analysis of about 500 of the donors because counts were too low. In a later analysis, TCR association rates were found to vary across HLA loci, with the most associated TCRs seen for DRB1 alleles and the fewest for HLA-C alleles. Compared with equally common non-associated chains, HLA-associated TCR beta chains in a later analysis were more clonally expanded and had lower generation probabilities. According to a later analysis, parvovirus B19, influenza, CMV and Epstein-Barr virus appeared linked to several top co-occurrence clusters. In an earlier analysis of a few hundred of the donors, most TCR beta V segments were observed in productive rearrangements about 90% or about 30% of the time, broadly matching IMGT annotations. Most CMV-associated TCR beta chains appeared to be HLA-restricted in a later analysis, and the HLA associations seemed to be driven largely by CMV exposure. A cluster of highly shared sequence variants was judged likely to be a technical artifact of the sequencing pipeline. The cohort was sequenced for TCR beta chains only, and without alpha or paired-chain data the features that could be detected were limited. The study listed around 160 TCR beta chains as associated with cytomegalovirus. Across donors, most TCR sequences were observed very rarely, whereas some public TCRs were present in many individuals. An association between a missense DCLRE1C variant and V-gene and J-gene trimming of TCR beta chains was found in a later genetic analysis and replicated in an independent cohort. Because HLA typing was missing for some donors at each locus, association tests included only the typed subset. For the cohort, immune exposure information was limited to CMV serostatus.

The CDR3 holds 14 amino acids from the cysteine to the phenylalanine. Only the CDR3 DNA is retained, 42 bases long and in frame from the first base. The germline V gene specifies MDHEN as CDR1 and SYDVKM as CDR2. The V end loses 3 bases and the J end loses 0 bases, and a stretch of 6 bases separates them. Library method: the immunoSEQ multiplex PCR assay. A mixture of 60 forward primers for TCR Vbeta segments and 13 reverse primers for TCR Jbeta segments was used in the multiplex PCR. A multiplex PCR assay on genomic DNA amplified the CDR3 region of rearranged TCR beta genes. On the Illumina HiSeq System, the amplified TCR beta libraries were sequenced as 87-base-pair reads. The authors processed their data as follows. A later analysis tallied 75 million to 95 million unique TCR beta chains across the 550 to 850 repertoires, and some 10 million of those chains were shared by two or more donors. To remove PCR and sequencing errors, raw reads were error-corrected and collapsed into unique sequences using a nearest-neighbor algorithm that merged closely related sequences. Alignment of CDR3 sequences to IMGT reference sequences was used to assign V, D and J gene segments. For a sequence to be retained, at least a six-nucleotide match to both a V gene segment and a J gene segment was required. Rearrangements were classified as productive when the CDR3 lacked stop codons and remained in frame with V and J, and all other rearrangements were classified as non-productive. CDR3 was defined by IMGT convention, running from the second conserved V-encoded cysteine to the conserved J-encoded phenylalanine. The earlier analysis of about 610 of the donors excluded sequences that lacked an unambiguous match to a single V gene segment. An earlier analysis of about 600 of the donors called V segments functional above 56.7% productive rearrangements and segregating when the between-donor standard deviation exceeded 5%. A statistical classification framework was built to diagnose cytomegalovirus status from the catalog of TCR beta chain sequences. In a later analysis, V and J genes were assigned by comparing TCR nucleotide sequences against IMGT/GENE-DB human TR gene sequences. The TCRdist pipeline was used in a later analysis to assign CDR3 sequences and most-parsimonious VDJ recombination scenarios. A later analysis defined each TCR beta chain by its CDR3 amino acid sequence plus V-gene family, and excluded reads lacking a unique V-gene family. In a later analysis, fewer than 600 highly shared, low-generation-probability nucleotide sequences were removed to address suspected cross-contamination and a sequencing artifact. In a later analysis, a clonal expansion index for each public chain was calculated from normalized within-repertoire ranks of inferred template counts. In a later analysis, generation probabilities were computed with a VDJ recombination model fitted to out-of-frame rearrangements, and the resulting probabilities were checked against IGoR. Hypergeometric tests were used in a later analysis to score TCR-TCR, TCR-HLA and TCR-CMV co-occurrence, with a repertoire-size bias correction applied to the TCR pairs. In a later analysis, false discovery rates were estimated by permuting HLA or CMV assignments 20 times. In a later analysis, co-occurring TCRs were grouped with DBSCAN, and TCRdist sequence similarity was added when clustering was performed within HLA-allele-positive subsets. Repertoires with fewer than 30,000 or more than 120,000 public chains, plus five repertoires with anomalous nucleotide sharing, were excluded from co-occurrence clustering. The table was pulled from immuneACCESS by TCRdb, which kept in-frame rearrangements only. Such tables lose some clones; where checked, under half of the loss comes from unresolved V genes, and the rest has no known cause. V and J calls and clone size are as listed in that table; D and trimming were resolved from the DNA. The sample table shows under 200,000 clones, and about four fifths are seen once. Of the sample, roughly 5% falls within the top ten clones.

Sequencing was carried out using PBMCs. Recombination connected TRBV28 to TRBJ1-5; no confident D gene assignment can be made. The TCR comes from a young man in good health and CMV-seronegative. The nucleotide sequence is given as TGTGCCAGCAGTTTTCCCTATAGCAATCAGCCCCAGCATTTT. Its protein is CASSFPYSNQPQHF.